This is a list of T cell receptor beta chains from one sample in a study of T cells in Graves' hyperthyroidism and ophthalmopathy. TCRdb recomputed calls from the multiplex PCR reads with MiXCR, one row per CDR3 protein. The sample lists hundreds of thousands of distinct CDR3 sequences; 16% were seen once. Source material: blood. The receptors shown here come from a woman aged 25 to 39 with Graves' hyperthyroidism. Each CDR3 is given with its conserved first and last residue. A D gene is named only where the DNA matches it firmly. Rows may omit the clone size; those that give it use once, few, many or a size class.

j_call v_call d_call clone_size cdr3_nt cdr3_aa
TRBJ2-1 TRBV5-1 - many TGCGCCAGCAGGTGGATAGGCTCCTACAATGAGCAGTTCTTC CASRWIGSYNEQFF
TRBJ1-1 TRBV10-3 - few TGTGCCATCAGTTCCGACAGTGAAGCTTTCTTT CAISSDSEAFF
TRBJ2-1 TRBV19 TRBD2 - TGTGCCAGTAGTTGGGCGGGAGGAGGGGATGAGCAGTTCTTC CASSWAGGGDEQFF
TRBJ2-3 TRBV5-1 - many TGCGCCAGCAGCTTGAGAGGGGACACAGATACGCAGTATTTT CASSLRGDTDTQYF
TRBJ1-1 TRBV5-1 TRBD1 many TGCGCCAGCAGCTTGGGGGGACAGATGAACACTGAAGCTTTCTTT CASSLGGQMNTEAFF
TRBJ2-3 TRBV20-1 TRBD2 many TGCAGTGCTAGTGATGGGGAGGGTTGGAGAGATACGCAGTATTTT CSASDGEGWRDTQYF
TRBJ2-3 TRBV2 TRBD2 - TGTGCCAGCAGTGAAGGACTAGCGGGTACAGATACGCAGTATTTT CASSEGLAGTDTQYF
TRBJ2-7 TRBV15 - - TGTGCCACCAGCAGAATCCGGGACTCCTACGAGCAGTACTTC CATSRIRDSYEQYF
TRBJ2-2 TRBV6-6 - many TGTGCCAGCAGTTACTTAGGGAGTAACACCGGGGAGCTGTTTTTT CASSYLGSNTGELFF
TRBJ2-1 TRBV19 - many TGTGCCACCCGGAGGGGGTCCAATGAGCAGTTCTTC CATRRGSNEQFF